One T cell receptor beta chain is described in this entry. This study enrolled people aged about 18 to 100 from around 25 US geographic areas. This sample was included in a study of blood T cell repertoires in COVID-19. Study-level background: Samples of COVID-19 (acute and convalescent) were obtained from the United States, Italy and Spain. PBMCs, B-cell-depleted T cells, or T cells provided the cDNA or gDNA that made up the material.

Germline V gene lookup returns CDR1 SNHLY and CDR2 FYNNEI. The V gene lost 6 bases and the J gene lost 10 bases, with 22 bases spanning the gap. The CDR3 has 15 amino acids. Sequenced by immunoSEQ multiplex PCR; TCRdb stores in-frame clones only, minus some. The repertoire includes roughly 290,000 clones, over 75% of them detected once, and 4% to 4.5% sits in the top ten. V is TRBV2 and J is TRBJ2-1; D may be TRBD2 (7 bases). The TCR originated in a woman aged 25 to 45 who had recovered from COVID-19. The sample taken for sequencing was PBMCs or T cells enriched from blood (not recorded which). As DNA, the CDR3 is TGTGCCAGCAGGGGTTACAGGGAGGGGGGAAGAGAGCAGTTCTTC. Translating it yields CASRGYREGGREQFF.